This TCR beta chain is from a study of OX40 agonist ivuxolimab in advanced cancers. The study's findings and limits: In the 0.1 to 3.0 mg/kg range, CD4+ and CD8+ blood T cells had expanded clonally by week 6. With doses of 0.1-3.0 mg/kg, partial responders showed among the lowest clonal expansion.

Trimming removed 0 bases from V and 6 bases from J, with 8 bases in between. The CDR3 spans 14 residues. Germline values: CDR1 SEHNR, CDR2 FQNEAQ (reference sequence). Here immunoSEQ multiplex PCR was the method, and the copy in TCRdb shows in-frame clones only, minus some. This table has roughly 44,000 clones, approximately 80% appearing once. With respect to this clone: Its antigen is unknown.

J is TRBJ2-2 and V is TRBV7-9; D unresolved. The sample in question was CD4+ or CD8+ T cells sorted from blood, obtained in a trial of the OX40 agonist ivuxolimab. This receptor was obtained from an adult with an advanced solid tumor such as melanoma, head and neck, liver or kidney cancer. In DNA, the CDR3 is TGTGCCAGCAGCTTAGCTAGAGAGGCCGGGGAGCTGTTTTTT. Its translation: CASSLAREAGELFF.